These 26 T cell receptor beta chains share one sample of origin, sequenced in a study of regulatory T cells in long-lasting Graves disease. Construction of the TCR beta libraries employed iRepertoire HTBI primers in conjunction with Arm-PCR of CDR3 regions. TCRdb reprocessed the multiplex PCR reads with MiXCR, giving one entry per CDR3 protein. The sample shows 550,000 or so distinct CDR3 sequences, more than 10% of them seen only once. Sample time point: newly diagnosed GD, antithyroid drugs for less than 3 months. From PBMCs, RNA was extracted and then used to make the TCR library. The same sample was also studied in work on T cells in Graves' hyperthyroidism and ophthalmopathy.

This sample comprised peripheral blood mononuclear cells (PBMCs), obtained at new diagnosis, from a patient treated with antithyroid drugs. Receptor source: a woman in her thirties with Graves disease.

This clonotype was detected ten times or more. CDR3 nucleotides: TGTGCCAGCAGCCCTACGGGCATGGAGACCCAGTACTTC. It is translated as CASSPTGMETQYF. The chain links TRBV27 to TRBJ2-5; unclear D gene. CDR3 length: 13 residues. CDR1 is MNHEY, CDR2 SMNVEV, per germline (reference sequence). Trimming stripped 6 bases from V and 5 bases from J, with 13 bases between.

This clonotype was detected many times. The chain recombines TRBV12-3 or TRBV12-4 with TRBJ2-3; 10 bases are a match to TRBD2. Trimming at V came to 3 bases and at J to 0 bases, leaving 6 bases not matched to a gene. This CDR3 has 17 residues. CDR3 amino acids: CASSFSGTSVSTDTQYF. CDR3 DNA: TGTGCCAGCAGTTTTTCCGGGACTAGCGTTAGCACAGATACGCAGTATTTT.

This clonotype was observed many times. A read error may produce the germline difference seen at one junction end. As DNA, the CDR3 is TGCGCCAGCAGTTGGCAGGGCGGGACTGAAGCTTTCTTT. Translating it yields CASSWQGGTEAFF. V usage is TRBV7-2 and J usage is TRBJ1-1; D might be TRBD1 (5 bases). Germline V lookup: CDR1 SGHTA, CDR2 FQGNSA. The CDR3 consists of 13 residues.

A word on this clonotype: A read error may explain this, as a much larger clone is one base away. V usage is TRBV11-2 and J usage is TRBJ1-6; D is possibly TRBD1 (5 bases). The germline CDR1 and CDR2 sequences are SGHAT and FQNNGV. The length of the CDR3 is 16 residues. The V end lost 8 bases, the J end lost 10 bases, and 24 bases lay between the germline ends. The CDR3 loop reads CASRQEAGGGSSPLHF. CDR3 coding DNA: TGTGCCAGCCGCCAAGAGGCGGGGGGGGGTTCGTCACCCCTCCACTTT.

There are many counts of this clonotype. This rearrangement joins TRBV2 to TRBJ2-7, with TRBD1 as a possible D gene (5 bases). With 3 bases removed from V and 5 bases from J, the gap between germline ends came to 8 bases. This CDR3 region has 12 residues. CDR1 and CDR2 (germline): SNHLY, FYNNEI. CDR3 in DNA: TGTGCCAGCAGTGATGACAGCCACGAGCAGTACTTC. Its translation is CASSDDSHEQYF. The full variable domain, its missing parts supplied by reference TRBV2 and TRBJ2-7, is EPEVTQTPSHQVTQMGQEVILRCVPISNHLYFYWYRQILGQKVEFLVSFYNNEISEKSEIFDDQFSVERPDGSNFTLKIRSTKLEDSAMYFCASSDDSHEQYFGPGTRLTVT.

This clonotype has at least ten counts. The chain uses TRBV19 and TRBJ1-1; TRBD1 matches 12 bases. CDR3 length: 19 amino acids. The ends lost 6 bases at V and 6 bases at J; junction bases unmatched: 20. CDR1 is LNHDA and CDR2 is SQIVND in the germline V gene (reference sequence). This chain's CDR3 is CASRGFRDRGLWSASEAFF. The CDR3, as DNA: TGTGCCAGTAGGGGATTCCGGGACAGGGGGCTTTGGTCGGCATCTGAAGCTTTCTTT.

This clonotype was observed a few times. V usage is TRBV29-1 and J usage is TRBJ1-2; D not resolved. Germline-derived CDR1 and CDR2 are SQVTM and ANQGSEA. Trimming took off 3 bases at V and 3 bases at J, with 8 bases between the two ends. CDR3 length: 12 residues. Written as DNA, the CDR3 is TGCAGCGTTGACTTGGGGTACTATGGCTACACCTTC. Amino acid sequence: CSVDLGYYGYTF.

The table lists this clonotype with a few counts. This chain connects TRBV3-1 to TRBJ2-2; D ambiguous. The CDR3 covers 15 residues. The V end was cut by 0 bases, the J end by 8 bases, with 13 bases between. The germline V gene encodes CDR1 LGHDT and CDR2 YNNKEL (reference sequence). The CDR3 DNA is TGTGCCAGCAGCCAAGACTTTAAGCGCTCAGGGGAGCTGTTTTTT. This sequence encodes CASSQDFKRSGELFF.

This clonotype occurred many times. The genes are TRBV6-9 and TRBJ1-2; TRBD1 matches at 7 bases. Germline trimming cut 4 bases from V and 3 bases from J; bases unmatched to any gene: 2. The CDR3 runs 13 residues. Per the germline V gene, CDR1 is MNHGY and CDR2 is SVAAGI. The CDR3 bases are TGTGCCAGCAGTTCAGGGGGTTACTATGGCTACACCTTC. Its protein is CASSSGGYYGYTF.

This clonotype was recorded many times. This chain links TRBV10-3 with TRBJ2-7; D gene ambiguous. The CDR3 has 12 residues. Deletions cut 0 bases from V and 6 bases from J, with 6 bases between. Germline lookup yields CDR1 ENHRY and CDR2 SYGVKD. The CDR3 DNA sequence: TGTGCCATCAGTGAGTCGGGCCTCGAGCAGTACTTC. It translates to CAISESGLEQYF.

The chain links TRBV7-9 to TRBJ1-1; the D gene is possibly TRBD1 (5 bases). The CDR3 is 13 amino acids. The germline V gene has CDR1 SEHNR and CDR2 FQNEAQ (reference sequence). Trimming left V 0 bases short and J 6 bases short, with 8 bases between. The CDR3 here is CASSLARQPEAFF. CDR3 DNA sequence: TGTGCCAGCAGCTTAGCCCGACAGCCTGAAGCTTTCTTT. The variable domain in full, with the rest retrieved from reference TRBV7-9 and TRBJ1-1, is DTGVSQNPRHKITKRGQNVTFRCDPISEHNRLYWYRQTLGQGPEFLTYFQNEAQLEKSRLLSDRFSAERPKGSFSTLEIQRTEQGDSAMYLCASSLARQPEAFFGQGTRLTVV.

This clonotype is a singleton in its sample. The chain employs TRBV30 and TRBJ2-1; D is undetermined. The CDR3 consists of 12 residues. Germline V gene sequence: CDR1 GTSNPN, CDR2 SVGIG (reference sequence). V was cut by 0 bases and J by 3 bases, with 3 bases left in between. CDR3 sequence: CAWSVLYNEQFF. Written as DNA, the CDR3 is TGTGCCTGGAGTGTACTCTACAATGAGCAGTTCTTC.

This chain connects TRBV24-1 to TRBJ2-5; 9 bases fit TRBD2. This CDR3 contains 14 residues. The V gene end was trimmed by 4 bases and the J gene end by 4 bases; junction bases not matched to a gene: 3. The germline gives CDR1 KGHDR, CDR2 SFDVKD. This chain's CDR3 is CATSDRTSAETQYF. The CDR3 DNA sequence: TGTGCCACCAGTGACAGGACTAGCGCAGAGACCCAGTACTTC.

This clonotype came up many times. The genes are TRBV9 and TRBJ2-2; 9 bases fit TRBD2. This CDR3 contains 17 residues. Germline CDR1 is SGDLS and CDR2 is YYNGEE. The J segment lost 1 base and the V segment lost 4 bases, leaving 8 bases of the junction unmatched. The CDR3 reads CASSLWREGQNTGELFF. CDR3 DNA: TGTGCCAGCAGCTTATGGCGGGAGGGCCAGAACACCGGGGAGCTGTTTTTT. The full variable domain, with the rest looked up from reference TRBV9 and TRBJ2-2, is DSGVTQTPKHLITATGQRVTLRCSPRSGDLSVYWYQQSLDQGLQFLIQYYNGEERAKGNILERFSAQQFPDLHSELNLSSLELGDSALYFCASSLWREGQNTGELFFGEGSRLTVL.

CDR3: CASGRQGWDQPQHF. The CDR3 DNA reads TGTGCCAGCGGAAGACAGGGGTGGGATCAGCCCCAGCATTTT. The gene calls are TRBV2 and TRBJ1-5; 8 nucleotides match TRBD1. With V trimmed by 8 bases and J by 5 bases, 8 bases remained unmatched. The CDR3 is 14 residues long. Germline V gene lookup returns CDR1 SNHLY and CDR2 FYNNEI. Drawing the rest from reference TRBV2 and TRBJ1-5, the complete variable domain is EPEVTQTPSHQVTQMGQEVILRCVPISNHLYFYWYRQILGQKVEFLVSFYNNEISEKSEIFDDQFSVERPDGSNFTLKIRSTKLEDSAMYFCASGRQGWDQPQHFGDGTRLSIL.

This clonotype was observed a handful of times. The chain uses TRBV20-1 and TRBJ2-1; perhaps TRBD2 as D (6 bases). In germline, CDR1 is DFQATT, CDR2 SNEGSKA (reference sequence). The germline V and J ends were trimmed by 3 bases and 4 bases, with 10 bases remaining between them. CDR3 size: 13 residues. CDR3 DNA: TGCAGTGCTAGCCCCGGGAGTTACAATGAGCAGTTCTTC. Protein product: CSASPGSYNEQFF.

This clonotype was observed a few times. The V call is TRBV29-1, the J call TRBJ1-5; no definite D call. With 4 bases removed from V and 6 bases from J, the gap between germline ends came to 13 bases. The CDR3 is 13 residues long. Per germline, CDR1 SQVTM and CDR2 ANQGSEA. CDR3: CSVAWDSGQPQHF. In nucleotides, the CDR3 is TGCAGCGTTGCGTGGGATTCCGGTCAGCCCCAGCATTTT. The full variable domain, its missing parts supplied by reference TRBV29-1 and TRBJ1-5, is SAVISQKPSRDICQRGTSLTIQCQVDSQVTMMFWYRQQPGQSLTLIATANQGSEATYESGFVIDKFPISRPNLTFSTLTVSNMSPEDSSIYLCSVAWDSGQPQHFGDGTRLSIL.

This clonotype showed up many times. The V and J genes are TRBV10-2 and TRBJ1-1; D perhaps matches TRBD1 (5 bases). Germline CDR1 is WSHSY and CDR2 is SAAADI. The CDR3 covers 14 residues. The V gene lost 8 bases and the J gene lost 13 bases, with 26 bases spanning the gap. DNA for the CDR3: TGCGCCAGCTCCCTTACCCCCGGGGGGATAGAGGGTTTCTTT. Amino acids: CASSLTPGGIEGFF.

This clonotype was counted many times. The chain couples TRBV5-1 to TRBJ2-7; D is possibly TRBD2 (5 bases). Germline lookup yields CDR1 SGHRS and CDR2 YFSETQ. Trimming removed 4 bases at V and 1 base at J, with 12 bases between. CDR3 length equals 14 residues. The CDR3 DNA follows: TGCGCCAGCAGCGCCTACCCGGGATCCTACGAGCAGTACTTC. This translates into CASSAYPGSYEQYF.

In its sample, this clonotype was seen a few times. The chain joins TRBV4-3 to TRBJ2-7; D is perhaps TRBD2 (6 bases). Germline CDR1 and CDR2: LGHNA and YSLEER. V was pared by 1 base and J by 1 base, with 17 bases between. This CDR3 comprises 17 residues. CDR3 residues: CASSQALGGVKSYEQYF. CDR3 DNA sequence: TGCGCCAGCAGCCAAGCCCTCGGAGGGGTTAAATCCTACGAGCAGTACTTC.

This clonotype has ten or more counts. J is TRBJ2-5 and V is TRBV20-1, with 7 bases matching TRBD1. This CDR3 is built from 18 residues. Trimming took 3 bases from V and 0 from J; bases not matched to a gene: 16. CDR1 is DFQATT and CDR2 is SNEGSKA in the germline V gene (reference sequence). The CDR3 nucleotides read TGCAGTGCTAGGTGTATCCGGGACAGCCAGGAGTACCAAGAGACCCAGTACTTC. Encoded protein: CSARCIRDSQEYQETQYF.

This clonotype was counted a few times. V usage is TRBV27 and J usage is TRBJ2-7; a possible D gene is TRBD2 (6 bases). This CDR3 spans 14 amino acids. Trimming removed 6 bases from V and 6 bases from J, with 18 bases in between. Germline CDR1 is MNHEY and CDR2 is SMNVEV (reference sequence). The CDR3 bases are TGTGCCAGCAGACCGGGACTGAGTCCCACCGAGCAGTACTTC. This encodes CASRPGLSPTEQYF.

This clonotype was counted at least ten times. This chain joins TRBV7-2 and TRBJ1-1; weak D call: TRBD1 (6 bases). This CDR3 is 14 amino acids long. Between the trimmed V and J ends, which lost 4 bases and 0 bases, there was a span of 9 bases. Germline lookup yields CDR1 SGHTA and CDR2 FQGNSA. The CDR3 sequence is CASSYTGMNTEAFF. CDR3 bases: TGTGCCAGCAGCTATACAGGGATGAACACTGAAGCTTTCTTT.

This clonotype was recorded a few times. The gene calls are TRBV24-1 and TRBJ2-1; 12 nucleotides match TRBD1. The V gene end was trimmed by 3 bases and the J gene end by 6 bases; junction bases not matched to a gene: 5. The CDR3 contains 16 residues. Germline CDR1 is KGHDR and CDR2 is SFDVKD. CDR3 region: CATSDLGTGGINEQFF. Here the CDR3 DNA reads TGTGCCACCAGTGATCTCGGGACAGGGGGCATCAATGAGCAGTTCTTC.

This clonotype has a count of ten or more. V is TRBV2 and J is TRBJ2-7; D is unclear. The CDR3 covers 12 residues. Per germline, CDR1 SNHLY and CDR2 FYNNEI. Deletions cut 6 bases from V and 3 bases from J, with 9 bases between. CDR3 sequence reads: CASSLNLYEQYF. The CDR3 bases are TGTGCCAGCAGCCTTAATCTCTACGAGCAGTACTTC.

This clonotype has ten or more counts. The chain couples TRBV6-5 to TRBJ2-5; D call uncertain. The CDR3 spans 16 residues. Trimming took 0 bases from V and 2 from J, leaving 13 bases between them. Germline CDR1 reads MNHEY; CDR2 reads SVGAGI. The CDR3 DNA follows: TGTGCCAGCAGTTACTCGATCCTGCTGGAGCAAGAGACCCAGTACTTC. Translating it yields CASSYSILLEQETQYF.